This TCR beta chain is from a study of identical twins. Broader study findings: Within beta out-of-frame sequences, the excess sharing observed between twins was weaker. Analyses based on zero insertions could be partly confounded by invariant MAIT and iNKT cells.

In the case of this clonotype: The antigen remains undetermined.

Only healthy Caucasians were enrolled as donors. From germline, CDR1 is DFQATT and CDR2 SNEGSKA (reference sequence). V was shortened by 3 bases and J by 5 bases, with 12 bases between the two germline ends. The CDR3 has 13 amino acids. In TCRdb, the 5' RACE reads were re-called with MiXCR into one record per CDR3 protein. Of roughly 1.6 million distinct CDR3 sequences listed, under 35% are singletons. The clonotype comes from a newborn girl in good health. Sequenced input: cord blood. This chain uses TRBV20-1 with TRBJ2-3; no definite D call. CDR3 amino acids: CSASASLEDTQYF. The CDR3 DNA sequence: TGCAGTGCTAGTGCGAGTCTCGAAGATACGCAGTATTTT.